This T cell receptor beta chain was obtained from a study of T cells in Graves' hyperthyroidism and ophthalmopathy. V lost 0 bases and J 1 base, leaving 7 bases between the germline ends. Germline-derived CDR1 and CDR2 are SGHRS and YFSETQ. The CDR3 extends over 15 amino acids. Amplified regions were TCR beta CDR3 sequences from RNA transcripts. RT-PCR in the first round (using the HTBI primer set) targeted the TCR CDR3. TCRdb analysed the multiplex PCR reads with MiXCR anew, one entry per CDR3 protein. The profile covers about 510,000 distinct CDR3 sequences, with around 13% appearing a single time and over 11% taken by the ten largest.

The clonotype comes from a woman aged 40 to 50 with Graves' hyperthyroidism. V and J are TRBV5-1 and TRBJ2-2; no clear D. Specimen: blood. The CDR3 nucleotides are TGCGCCAGCAGCTTGGCCCCTATGAACACCGGGGAGCTGTTTTTT. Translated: CASSLAPMNTGELFF.